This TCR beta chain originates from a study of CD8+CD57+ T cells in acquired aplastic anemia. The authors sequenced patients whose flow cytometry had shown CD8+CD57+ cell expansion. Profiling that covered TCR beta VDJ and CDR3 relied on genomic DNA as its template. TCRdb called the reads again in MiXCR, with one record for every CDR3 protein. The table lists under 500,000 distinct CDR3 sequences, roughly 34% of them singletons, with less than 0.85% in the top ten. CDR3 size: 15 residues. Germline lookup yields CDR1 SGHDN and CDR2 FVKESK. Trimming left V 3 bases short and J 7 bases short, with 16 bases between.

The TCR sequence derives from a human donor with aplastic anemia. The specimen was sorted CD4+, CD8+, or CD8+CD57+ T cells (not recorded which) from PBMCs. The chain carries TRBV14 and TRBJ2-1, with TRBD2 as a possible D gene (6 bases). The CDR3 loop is CASSQPSAHGNEQFF. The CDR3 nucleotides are TGTGCCAGCAGCCAGCCTAGCGCACATGGGAATGAGCAGTTCTTC. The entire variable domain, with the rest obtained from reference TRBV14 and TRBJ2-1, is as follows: EAGVTQFPSHSVIEKGQTVTLRCDPISGHDNLYWYRRVMGKEIKFLLHFVKESKQDESGMPNNRFLAERTGGTYSTLKVQPAELEDSGVYFCASSQPSAHGNEQFFGPGTRLTVL.